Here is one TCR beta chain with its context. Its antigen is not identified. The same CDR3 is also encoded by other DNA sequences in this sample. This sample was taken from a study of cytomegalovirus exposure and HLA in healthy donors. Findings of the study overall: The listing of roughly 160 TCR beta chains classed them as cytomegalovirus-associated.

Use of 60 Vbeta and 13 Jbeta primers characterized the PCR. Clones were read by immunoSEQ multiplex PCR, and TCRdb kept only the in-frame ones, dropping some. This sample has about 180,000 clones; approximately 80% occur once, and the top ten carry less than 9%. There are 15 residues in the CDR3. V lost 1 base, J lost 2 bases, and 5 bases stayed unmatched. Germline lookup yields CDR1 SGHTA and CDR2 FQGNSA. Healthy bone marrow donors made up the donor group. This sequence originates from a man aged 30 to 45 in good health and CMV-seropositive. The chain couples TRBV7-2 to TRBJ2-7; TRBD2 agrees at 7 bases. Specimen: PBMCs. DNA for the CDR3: TGTGCCAGCAGCTTAGGTCTAGCGGATACCTACGAGCAGTACTTC. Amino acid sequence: CASSLGLADTYEQYF.